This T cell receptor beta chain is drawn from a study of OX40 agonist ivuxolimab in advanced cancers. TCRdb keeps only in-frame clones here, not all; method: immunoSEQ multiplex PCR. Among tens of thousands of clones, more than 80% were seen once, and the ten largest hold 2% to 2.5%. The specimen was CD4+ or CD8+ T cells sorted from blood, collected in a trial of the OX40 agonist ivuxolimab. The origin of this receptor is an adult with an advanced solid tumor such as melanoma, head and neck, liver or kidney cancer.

CDR3 coding DNA: TGCGCCAGCAGCTTGGCCGAGGGTTCCTATGGCTACACCTTC. This codes for CASSLAEGSYGYTF. The V gene is TRBV5-1, the J gene TRBJ1-2; D ambiguous. In germline, CDR1 is SGHRS, CDR2 YFSETQ. CDR3 length: 14 residues. The ends were cut back, 0 bases at V and 4 bases at J, with 10 bases in the middle.